One sample yielded the 32 T cell receptor beta chains listed below, sequenced in a study of cytomegalovirus exposure and HLA in healthy donors (dated by TCRdb to the late 2010s). Library preparation was by the immunoSEQ multiplex PCR assay. TCRdb re-hosts the immuneACCESS table, in-frame sequences only. Its copies lack some clones; in the studies checked, an unresolved V gene accounts for under half of them, and the cause for the rest is not known. This sample lists 300,000 or so clones; around 90% were detected once. Jointly, the top ten make up approximately 0.95% of the sample. Sequenced input: PBMCs. The receptors originated from a man younger than 45 in good health and CMV-seronegative.

This chain uses TRBV7-2 with TRBJ2-1, with 10 bases matching TRBD2. J was trimmed by 9 bases and V by 5 bases; bases with no gene match: 10. The CDR3 runs 15 residues. Germline V lookup: CDR1 SGHTA, CDR2 FQGNSA. The CDR3 reads CASSHSGGPVGEQFF. The CDR3, as DNA: TGTGCCAGCAGCCATAGCGGGGGGCCCGTCGGTGAGCAGTTCTTC.

The J gene is TRBJ2-3, the V gene TRBV27; 9 positions match TRBD1. Per germline, CDR1 MNHEY and CDR2 SMNVEV (reference sequence). Trimming removed 6 bases from V and 0 bases from J; junction bases left unmatched: 7. The CDR3 length is 16 residues. For the CDR3, the DNA is TGTGCCAGCAGACGCCGGGACAGGGCTAGCACAGATACGCAGTATTTT. Its translation: CASRRRDRASTDTQYF.

The chain carries TRBV5-1 and TRBJ2-2; possible D gene TRBD2, 6 bases. This CDR3 comprises 14 residues. Between the trimmed V and J ends, which lost 7 bases and 1 base, there was a span of 11 bases. Germline-derived CDR1 and CDR2 are SGHRS and YFSETQ. The CDR3 nucleotides are TGCGCCAGCGGGTTTAGCGGGAACACCGGGGAGCTGTTTTTT. It encodes CASGFSGNTGELFF.

The CDR3 DNA follows: TGCGCCAGCAGCTCGACCCCACCCTCGGGTGGCTCCTACAATGAGCAGTTCTTC. It is translated as CASSSTPPSGGSYNEQFF. The chain recombines TRBV5-1 with TRBJ2-1; no reliable D call. Germline V gene lookup returns CDR1 SGHRS and CDR2 YFSETQ. The CDR3 spans 18 residues. Deletions cut 3 bases from V and 0 bases from J, with 19 bases between. Looking up the rest from reference TRBV5-1 and TRBJ2-1 gives the full variable domain: KAGVTQTPRYLIKTRGQQVTLSCSPISGHRSVSWYQQTPGQGLQFLFEYFSETQRNKGNFPGRFSGRQFSNSRSEMNVSTLELGDSALYLCASSSTPPSGGSYNEQFFGPGTRLTVL.

The CDR3 spells CASSQDRILRDFLYEQYF. In DNA form, the CDR3 reads TGCGCCAGCAGCCAAGATCGGATTTTGAGGGACTTTCTATACGAGCAGTACTTC. The chain joins TRBV4-3 to TRBJ2-7; possible D gene TRBD2, 6 bases. Trimming stripped 0 bases from V and 4 bases from J, with 22 bases between. CDR3 length: 18 residues. Looked up from germline, CDR1 is LGHNA and CDR2 is YSLEER.

The V call is TRBV7-6, the J call TRBJ2-1, with 10 positions matching TRBD2. CDR3 length: 14 amino acids. CDR1 and CDR2 (germline): SGHVS, FNYEAQ. V gave up 3 bases and J gave up 5 bases; unmatched junction bases: 1. The chain's CDR3 is CASSLGLANNEQFF. CDR3 nucleotides: TGTGCCAGCAGCTTGGGACTAGCGAACAATGAGCAGTTCTTC.

This chain joins TRBV5-1 and TRBJ2-6; D uncertain. Trimming cost V 3 bases and J 2 bases, with 6 bases left between them. In germline, CDR1 is SGHRS, CDR2 YFSETQ. The length of the CDR3 is 14 residues. The DNA of the CDR3 is TGCGCCAGCAGCTCAGGCCCTGGGGCCAACGTCCTGACTTTC. Its translation: CASSSGPGANVLTF.

This rearrangement joins TRBV7-9 to TRBJ2-5, with a tentative D call TRBD1 (6 bases). The ends were cut back, 5 bases at V and 1 base at J, with 23 bases in the middle. The CDR3 spans 18 residues. Germline values: CDR1 SEHNR, CDR2 FQNEAQ (reference sequence). The DNA of the CDR3 is TGTGCCAGCAGCATAGGGACAAAGCAACATCAGTTCCAAGAGACCCAGTACTTC. Residues: CASSIGTKQHQFQETQYF.

The chain is built from TRBV7-9 and TRBJ2-2; 9 nucleotides match TRBD1. J gave up 4 bases and V 5 bases, and 5 bases lay outside the gene matches. This CDR3 contains 15 residues. The V gene's germline CDR1 is SEHNR and CDR2 FQNEAQ (reference sequence). The CDR3 spells CASSRDRVGTGELFF. DNA for the CDR3: TGTGCCAGCAGCCGGGACAGGGTGGGCACCGGGGAGCTGTTTTTT.

The chain links TRBV4-1 to TRBJ1-5; no reliable D call. Trimming left V 3 bases short and J 2 bases short, with 11 bases between. The CDR3 spans 15 residues. Germline assignment: CDR1 MGHRA and CDR2 YSYEKL. CDR3 coding DNA: TGCGCCAGCAGCCATCCCCCGGCGGGCAATCAGCCCCAGCATTTT. This encodes CASSHPPAGNQPQHF.

The gene calls are TRBV7-2 and TRBJ2-5; 9 bases line up with TRBD2. Germline CDR1 reads SGHTA; CDR2 reads FQGNSA. The CDR3 sequence is 16 residues long. Unmatched junction bases numbered 6, after V lost 0 bases and J lost 4 bases. The CDR3 DNA is TGTGCCAGCAGCTTAGCTGTAACGACTAGCGGAGAGACCCAGTACTTC. As protein: CASSLAVTTSGETQYF.

The rearrangement uses TRBV19 and TRBJ2-5; 10 positions match TRBD2. This CDR3 region has 15 residues. With V trimmed by 5 bases and J by 5 bases, 8 bases remained unmatched. From germline, CDR1 is LNHDA and CDR2 SQIVND (reference sequence). CDR3 sequence reads: CASSPLAGVRETQYF. In DNA form, the CDR3 reads TGTGCCAGTAGTCCCCTAGCGGGGGTACGGGAGACCCAGTACTTC. Full variable domain (missing parts from reference TRBV19 and TRBJ2-5): DGGITQSPKYLFRKEGQNVTLSCEQNLNHDAMYWYRQDPGQGLRLIYYSQIVNDFQKGDIAEGYSVSREKKESFPLTVTSAQKNPTAFYLCASSPLAGVRETQYFGPGTRLLVL.

The chain carries TRBV4-1 and TRBJ1-5, with a tentative D call TRBD1 (5 bases). From germline, CDR1 is MGHRA and CDR2 YSYEKL. This CDR3 spans 16 amino acids. V was trimmed by 1 base and J by 2 bases, leaving 12 bases between them. The CDR3 nucleotides read TGCGCCAGCAGCCAAGTTGGTGGCAGGGGCAATCAGCCCCAGCATTTT. Protein product: CASSQVGGRGNQPQHF.

The V call is TRBV5-8, the J call TRBJ1-1; D unclear. CDR3 length equals 12 residues. CDR1 SGHTS and CDR2 YDEGEE come from the germline V gene. The V end was cut by 4 bases, the J end by 5 bases, with 9 bases between. The CDR3 reads CASSGRGTEAFF. Written as DNA, the CDR3 is TGTGCCAGCAGCGGCCGAGGGACTGAAGCTTTCTTT. Full variable domain (rest looked up from reference TRBV5-8 and TRBJ1-1): EAGVTQSPTHLIKTRGQQATLRCSPISGHTSVYWYQQALGLGLQFLLWYDEGEERNRGNFPPRFSGRQFPNYSSELNVNALELEDSALYLCASSGRGTEAFFGQGTRLTVV.

The rearrangement uses TRBV7-2 and TRBJ2-5; no clear D. V dropped 6 bases and J dropped 3 bases, with 11 bases sitting between them. The CDR3 spans 13 residues. CDR1 and CDR2 (germline): SGHTA, FQGNSA. The DNA for the CDR3 is TGTGCCAGCAGTGCACTGAGAAAAGAGACCCAGTACTTC. Translated, it gives CASSALRKETQYF.

The J gene is TRBJ2-1, the V gene TRBV6-4, with a tentative D call TRBD1 (5 bases). Trimming removed 3 bases from V and 4 bases from J, with 13 bases in between. Per germline, CDR1 MRHNA and CDR2 SNTAGT. The CDR3 is 15 residues long. The CDR3 is CASSDGDRGYNEQFF. CDR3 bases: TGTGCCAGCAGTGATGGTGACAGAGGTTACAATGAGCAGTTCTTC.

There are a few counts of this clone. The chain is built from TRBV9 and TRBJ2-7; the match to TRBD2 covers 8 bases. The CDR3 is made up of 14 amino acids. CDR1 is SGDLS, CDR2 YYNGEE, per germline. V lost 3 bases to trimming and J lost 5 bases; unmatched junction nucleotides: 7. The DNA of the CDR3 is TGTGCCAGCAGCGCCGGGACTAGTGGGGACGAGCAGTACTTC. The encoded protein is CASSAGTSGDEQYF.

The chain carries TRBV6-6 and TRBJ1-2; 10 nucleotides line up with TRBD1. Germline CDR1 MNHNY, CDR2 SVGAGI (reference sequence). This CDR3 region has 16 residues. V gave up 6 bases and J gave up 8 bases; unmatched junction bases: 15. CDR3 amino acids: CASSPHPIGQGGGYTF. DNA for the CDR3: TGTGCCAGCAGCCCCCATCCTATCGGACAGGGGGGCGGCTACACCTTC.

Here the CDR3 reads CASSLAGKGNQPQHF. The DNA for the CDR3 is TGTGCCAGCAGCTTAGCCGGGAAGGGCAATCAGCCCCAGCATTTT. V is TRBV7-8 and J is TRBJ1-5; D uncertain. The V gene lost 0 bases and the J gene lost 2 bases, with 8 bases spanning the gap. The CDR3 length is 15 residues. Per germline, CDR1 SGHVS and CDR2 FQNEAQ. Full variable domain (missing parts from reference TRBV7-8 and TRBJ1-5): GAGVSQSPRYKVAKRGQDVALRCDPISGHVSLFWYQQALGQGPEFLTYFQNEAQLDKSGLPSDRFFAERPEGSVSTLKIQRTQQEDSAVYLCASSLAGKGNQPQHFGDGTRLSIL.

This chain uses TRBV30 with TRBJ2-1; 10 bases map to TRBD2. J was trimmed by 4 bases and V by 2 bases; bases with no gene match: 5. The CDR3 is 15 residues long. CDR1 and CDR2 (germline): GTSNPN, SVGIG (reference sequence). CDR3 residues: CAWSSLAGAYNEQFF. The DNA for the CDR3 is TGTGCCTGGAGTAGCCTAGCGGGAGCTTACAATGAGCAGTTCTTC.

The rearrangement joins TRBV19 to TRBJ1-5, with D tentatively TRBD1 (5 bases). The V and J ends lost 3 bases and 2 bases respectively, with 11 bases between them. CDR3 length: 15 residues. Looked up from germline, CDR1 is LNHDA and CDR2 is SQIVND (reference sequence). The CDR3 DNA sequence: TGTGCCAGTAGTATCGGGCAGGGCGGCAATCAGCCCCAGCATTTT. It translates to CASSIGQGGNQPQHF.

The V gene is TRBV5-6, the J gene TRBJ2-7; tentative D call: TRBD2 (5 bases). Trimming took off 1 base at V and 6 bases at J, with 11 bases between the two ends. Germline lookup yields CDR1 SGHDT and CDR2 YYEEEE. The CDR3 has 13 residues. This CDR3 is CASSLIREGEQYF. In nucleotides, the CDR3 is TGTGCCAGCAGCTTGATCCGGGAAGGCGAGCAGTACTTC.

This clone was seen a few times. The chain is built from TRBV7-2 and TRBJ1-5; 8 nucleotides align to TRBD1. Unmatched junction bases numbered 7, after V lost 5 bases and J lost 7 bases. This CDR3 region has 14 residues. In germline, CDR1 is SGHTA, CDR2 FQGNSA. In DNA, the CDR3 is TGTGCCAGCAGCCCGGACAGGGAGCGGCAGCCCCAGCATTTT. This gives the protein CASSPDRERQPQHF.

This clone was seen only once. The V and J genes are TRBV19 and TRBJ1-5, with D possibly being TRBD1 (5 bases). Germline CDR1 LNHDA, CDR2 SQIVND (reference sequence). Trimming took 7 bases from V and 5 from J, leaving 18 bases between them. The CDR3 extends over 15 amino acids. CDR3 DNA: TGTGCCAGTAAGGAGGAGGGACGGTGGCATCAGCCCCAGCATTTT. Residues: CASKEEGRWHQPQHF.

The rearrangement uses TRBV19 and TRBJ2-7; D may be TRBD1 (6 bases). The germline CDR1 and CDR2 sequences are LNHDA and SQIVND (reference sequence). The germline V and J ends were trimmed by 0 bases and 3 bases, with 9 bases remaining between them. The CDR3 extends over 14 amino acids. The CDR3 DNA follows: TGTGCCAGTAGTATAGACGCAGGGGTCTACGAGCAGTACTTC. This encodes CASSIDAGVYEQYF. Based on the CDR3 plus reference TRBV19 and TRBJ2-7, the full variable domain is DGGITQSPKYLFRKEGQNVTLSCEQNLNHDAMYWYRQDPGQGLRLIYYSQIVNDFQKGDIAEGYSVSREKKESFPLTVTSAQKNPTAFYLCASSIDAGVYEQYFGPGTRLTVT.

This clone was detected only a few times. The chain carries TRBV6-5 and TRBJ1-1, with 12 positions matching TRBD1. The CDR3 runs 15 residues. The germline V gene encodes CDR1 MNHEY and CDR2 SVGAGI. V gave up 6 bases and J gave up 4 bases; unmatched junction bases: 6. The CDR3 region has the DNA TGTGCCAGCAGGGGACAGGGGGCGGGGATCACTGAAGCTTTCTTT. It specifies CASRGQGAGITEAFF.

The chain recombines TRBV7-2 with TRBJ1-2; the match to TRBD1 covers 9 bases. V shed 7 bases and J 3 bases; nucleotides not matched to a gene: 6. This CDR3 region has 14 residues. Germline CDR1 SGHTA, CDR2 FQGNSA. The CDR3 protein is CASTPGQGDYGYTF. Here the CDR3 DNA reads TGTGCCAGCACCCCGGGACAGGGTGACTATGGCTACACCTTC.

The CDR3 nucleotides read TGTGCCAGCAGTGCCGCGGGGGATGGGGTCACTGAAGCTTTCTTT. Translated: CASSAAGDGVTEAFF. The chain combines TRBV6-5 with TRBJ1-1, with D maybe TRBD1 (5 bases). The germline V gene encodes CDR1 MNHEY and CDR2 SVGAGI. The CDR3 sequence is 15 residues long. The germline V and J ends were trimmed by 5 bases and 4 bases, with 17 bases remaining between them.

This clone came up once. The rearrangement uses TRBV11-2 and TRBJ1-2; the D gene is possibly TRBD1 (5 bases). V was clipped by 2 bases and J by 14 bases, with 15 bases between them. Germline-derived CDR1 and CDR2 are SGHAT and FQNNGV. This CDR3 is built from 12 residues. The CDR3 loop reads CASSLNSGPLTF. The CDR3 nucleotides read TGTGCCAGCAGCTTAAACTCAGGGCCACTTACCTTC.

This chain joins TRBV6-1 and TRBJ1-2, with 11 bases that match TRBD1. The CDR3 is made up of 15 amino acids. The trim removed 7 bases at V and 13 bases at J, leaving 17 bases unmatched. From germline, CDR1 is MNHNS and CDR2 SASEGT. The CDR3 here is CASTRIRGQGAQFTF. DNA of the CDR3: TGTGCCAGCACTCGCATTCGAGGACAGGGGGCTCAATTCACCTTC.

This clone was seen a few times. The chain uses TRBV4-1 and TRBJ1-2; TRBD1 might be the D (5 bases). The CDR3 runs 13 residues. Trimming removed 3 bases at V and 2 bases at J, with 7 bases between. Germline V CDR1 and CDR2: MGHRA, YSYEKL. The CDR3 DNA reads TGCGCCAGCAGCCAGGACAACAACTATGGCTACACCTTC. Amino acids: CASSQDNNYGYTF.

The chain recombines TRBV10-2 with TRBJ2-7; 8 bases align to TRBD2. The CDR3 sequence is 15 residues long. Trimming cost V 0 bases and J 1 base; bases outside gene matches: 2. CDR1 is WSHSY, CDR2 SAAADI, per germline. The CDR3 protein is CASSESSSGSYEQYF. CDR3 sequence (DNA): TGCGCCAGCAGTGAGTCATCTAGCGGGTCCTACGAGCAGTACTTC.